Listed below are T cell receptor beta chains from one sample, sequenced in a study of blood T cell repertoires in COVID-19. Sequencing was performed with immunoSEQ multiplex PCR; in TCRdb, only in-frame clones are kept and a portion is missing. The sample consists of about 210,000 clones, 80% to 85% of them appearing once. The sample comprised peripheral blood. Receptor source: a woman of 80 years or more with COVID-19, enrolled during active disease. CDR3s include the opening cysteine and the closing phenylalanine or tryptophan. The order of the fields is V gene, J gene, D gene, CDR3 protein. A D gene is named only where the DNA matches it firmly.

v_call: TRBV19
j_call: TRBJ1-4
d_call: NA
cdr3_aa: CASSNRQRMRNEKLFF

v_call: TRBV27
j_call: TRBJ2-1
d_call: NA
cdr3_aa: CASSLRGGDRTYNEQFF

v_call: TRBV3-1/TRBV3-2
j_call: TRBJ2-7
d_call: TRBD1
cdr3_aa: CASSPRTGFYEQYF

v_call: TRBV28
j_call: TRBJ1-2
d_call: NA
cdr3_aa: CASSLSPPGTHGYTF

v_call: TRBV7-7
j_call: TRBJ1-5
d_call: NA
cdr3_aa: CASSLYALGQSNQPQHF

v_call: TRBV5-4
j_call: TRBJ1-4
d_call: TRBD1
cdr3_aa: CATSGTVNEKLFF

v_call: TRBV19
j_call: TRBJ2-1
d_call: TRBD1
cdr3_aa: CASSTGQGYEQFF

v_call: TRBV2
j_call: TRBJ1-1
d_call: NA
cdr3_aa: CASLVRENTEAFF

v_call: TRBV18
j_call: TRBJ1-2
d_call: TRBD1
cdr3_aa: CASSPPDRAYGYTF

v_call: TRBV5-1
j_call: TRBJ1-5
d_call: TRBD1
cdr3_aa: CASSSGGQGDQPQHF

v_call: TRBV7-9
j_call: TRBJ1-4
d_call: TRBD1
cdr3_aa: CASQKTGANEKLFF

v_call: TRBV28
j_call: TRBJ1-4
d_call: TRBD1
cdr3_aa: CASSTQQGDDEKLFF

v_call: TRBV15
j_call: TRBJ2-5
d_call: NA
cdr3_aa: CATAVGQETQYF

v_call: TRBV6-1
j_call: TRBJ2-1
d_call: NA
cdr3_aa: CASSEYTGQQFF

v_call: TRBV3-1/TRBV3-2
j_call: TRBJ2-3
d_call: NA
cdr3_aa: CASRHTDTQYF

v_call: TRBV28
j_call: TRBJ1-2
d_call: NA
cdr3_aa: CASSPQKSGYTF

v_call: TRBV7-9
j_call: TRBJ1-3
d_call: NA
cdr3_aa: CASRSGAGNTIYF

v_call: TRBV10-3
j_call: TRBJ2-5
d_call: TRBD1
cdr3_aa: CAISAGTGMGETQYF

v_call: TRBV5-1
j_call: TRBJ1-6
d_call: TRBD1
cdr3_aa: CASSSRTGDNSPLHF

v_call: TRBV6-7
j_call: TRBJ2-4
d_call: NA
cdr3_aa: CASSYPGQRFPKNIQYF

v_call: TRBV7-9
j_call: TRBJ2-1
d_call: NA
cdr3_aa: CASSPRNEQFF

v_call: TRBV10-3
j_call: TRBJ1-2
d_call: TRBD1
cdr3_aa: CAISEGQGNYGYTF

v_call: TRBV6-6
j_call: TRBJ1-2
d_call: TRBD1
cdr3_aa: CASSYAGGESYTF

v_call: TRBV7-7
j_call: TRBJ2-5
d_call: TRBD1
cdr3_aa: CASSLTGDVGETQYF

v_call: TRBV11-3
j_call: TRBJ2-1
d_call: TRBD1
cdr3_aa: CASSADRVWQFF

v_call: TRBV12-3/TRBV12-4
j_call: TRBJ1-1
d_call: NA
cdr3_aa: CASRELNTEAFF

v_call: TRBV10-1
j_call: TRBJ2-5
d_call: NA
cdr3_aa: CASSVSSQGRLETQYF

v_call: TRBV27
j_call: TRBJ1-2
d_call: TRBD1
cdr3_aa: CASSLWAGGNGYTF